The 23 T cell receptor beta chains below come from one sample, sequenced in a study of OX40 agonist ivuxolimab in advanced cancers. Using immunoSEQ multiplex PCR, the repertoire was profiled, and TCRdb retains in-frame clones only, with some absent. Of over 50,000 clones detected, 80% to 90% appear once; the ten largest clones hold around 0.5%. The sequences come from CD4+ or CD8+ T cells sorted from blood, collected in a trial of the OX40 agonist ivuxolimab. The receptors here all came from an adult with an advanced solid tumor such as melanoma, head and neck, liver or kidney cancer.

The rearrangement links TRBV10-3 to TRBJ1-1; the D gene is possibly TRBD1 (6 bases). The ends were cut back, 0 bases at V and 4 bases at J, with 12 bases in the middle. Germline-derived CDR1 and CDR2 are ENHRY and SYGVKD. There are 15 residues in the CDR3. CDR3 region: CAISESNTRGTEAFF. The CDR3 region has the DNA TGTGCCATCAGTGAGTCGAATACCAGGGGCACTGAAGCTTTCTTT.

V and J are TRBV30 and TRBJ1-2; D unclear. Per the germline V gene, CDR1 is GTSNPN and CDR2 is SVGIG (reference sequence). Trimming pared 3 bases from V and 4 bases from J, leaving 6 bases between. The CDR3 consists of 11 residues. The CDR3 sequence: CAWSAGYGYTF. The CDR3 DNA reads TGTGCCTGGAGCGCAGGCTATGGCTACACCTTC.

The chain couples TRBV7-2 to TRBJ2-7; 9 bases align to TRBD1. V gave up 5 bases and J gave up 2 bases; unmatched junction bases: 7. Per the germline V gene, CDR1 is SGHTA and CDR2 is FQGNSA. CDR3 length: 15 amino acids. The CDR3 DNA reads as TGTGCCAGCAGCCCCTCCGGGACAGGGACCTACGAGCAGTACTTC. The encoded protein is CASSPSGTGTYEQYF.

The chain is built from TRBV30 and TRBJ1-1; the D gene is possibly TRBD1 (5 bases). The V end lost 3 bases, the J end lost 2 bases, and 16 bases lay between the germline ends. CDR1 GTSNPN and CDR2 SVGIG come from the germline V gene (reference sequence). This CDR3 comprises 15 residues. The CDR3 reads CAWRGHSWFNTEAFF. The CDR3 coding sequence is TGTGCCTGGAGGGGGCATTCCTGGTTTAACACTGAAGCTTTCTTT.

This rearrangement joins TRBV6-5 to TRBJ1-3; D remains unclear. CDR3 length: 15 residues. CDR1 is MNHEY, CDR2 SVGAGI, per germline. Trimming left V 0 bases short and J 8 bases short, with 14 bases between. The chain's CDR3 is CASSYSRSVGDTIYF. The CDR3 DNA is TGTGCCAGCAGTTACTCGAGGTCAGTCGGAGACACCATATATTTT.

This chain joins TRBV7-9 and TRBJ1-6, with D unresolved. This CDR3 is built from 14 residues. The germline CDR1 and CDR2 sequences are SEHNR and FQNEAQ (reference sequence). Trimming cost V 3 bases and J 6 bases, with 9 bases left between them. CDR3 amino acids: CASSFTSSNSPLHF. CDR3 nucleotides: TGTGCCAGCAGCTTCACGAGTAGTAATTCACCCCTCCACTTT. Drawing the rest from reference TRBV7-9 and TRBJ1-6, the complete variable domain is DTGVSQNPRHKITKRGQNVTFRCDPISEHNRLYWYRQTLGQGPEFLTYFQNEAQLEKSRLLSDRFSAERPKGSFSTLEIQRTEQGDSAMYLCASSFTSSNSPLHFGNGTRLTVT.

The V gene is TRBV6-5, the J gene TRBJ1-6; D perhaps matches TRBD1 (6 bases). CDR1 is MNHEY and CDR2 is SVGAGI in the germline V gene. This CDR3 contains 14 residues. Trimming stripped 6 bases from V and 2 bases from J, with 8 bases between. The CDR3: CASSRQAYNSPLHF. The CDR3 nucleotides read TGTGCCAGCAGCCGACAGGCCTATAATTCACCCCTCCACTTT.

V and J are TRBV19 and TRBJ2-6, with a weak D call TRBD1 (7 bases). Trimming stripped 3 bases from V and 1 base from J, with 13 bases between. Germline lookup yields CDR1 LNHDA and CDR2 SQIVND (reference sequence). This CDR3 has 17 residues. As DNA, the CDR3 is TGTGCCAGTAGTATTATCAGGGGGGCGTCTGGGGCCAACGTCCTGACTTTC. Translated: CASSIIRGASGANVLTF.

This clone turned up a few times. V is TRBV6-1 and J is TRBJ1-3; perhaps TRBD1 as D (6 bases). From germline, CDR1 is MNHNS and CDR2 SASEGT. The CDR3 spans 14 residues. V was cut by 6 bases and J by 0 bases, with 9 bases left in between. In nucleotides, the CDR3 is TGTGCCAGCAGGACAGGTAACTCTGGAAACACCATATATTTT. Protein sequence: CASRTGNSGNTIYF.

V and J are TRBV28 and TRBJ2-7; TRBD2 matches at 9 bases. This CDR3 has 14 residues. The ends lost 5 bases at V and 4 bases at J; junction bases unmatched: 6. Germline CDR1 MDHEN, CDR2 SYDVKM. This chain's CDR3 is CASSTRTSAYEQYF. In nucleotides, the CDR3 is TGTGCCAGCAGTACTAGGACTAGCGCATACGAGCAGTACTTC.

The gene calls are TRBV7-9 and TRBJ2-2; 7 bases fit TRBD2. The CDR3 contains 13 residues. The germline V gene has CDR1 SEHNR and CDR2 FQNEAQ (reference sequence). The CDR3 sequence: CASGTDYTGELFF. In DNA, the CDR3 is TGTGCGAGCGGGACGGATTACACCGGGGAGCTGTTTTTT. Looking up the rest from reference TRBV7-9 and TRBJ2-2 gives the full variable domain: DTGVSQNPRHKITKRGQNVTFRCDPISEHNRLYWYRQTLGQGPEFLTYFQNEAQLEKSRLLSDRFSAERPKGSFSTLEIQRTEQGDSAMYLCASGTDYTGELFFGEGSRLTVL.

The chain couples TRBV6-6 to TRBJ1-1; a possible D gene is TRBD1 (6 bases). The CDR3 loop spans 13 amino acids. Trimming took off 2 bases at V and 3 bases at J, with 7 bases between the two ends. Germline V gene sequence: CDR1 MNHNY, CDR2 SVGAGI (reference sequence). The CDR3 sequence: CASSYRGDTEAFF. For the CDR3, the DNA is TGTGCCAGCAGTTACAGGGGGGACACTGAAGCTTTCTTT.

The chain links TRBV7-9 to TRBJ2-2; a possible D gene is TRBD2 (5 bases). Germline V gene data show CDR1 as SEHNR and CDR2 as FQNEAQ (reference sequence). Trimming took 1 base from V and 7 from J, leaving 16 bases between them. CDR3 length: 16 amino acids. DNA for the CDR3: TGTGCCAGCAGCTTAGGTGTAGCGCCGAGGGTCGGGGAGCTGTTTTTT. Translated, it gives CASSLGVAPRVGELFF.

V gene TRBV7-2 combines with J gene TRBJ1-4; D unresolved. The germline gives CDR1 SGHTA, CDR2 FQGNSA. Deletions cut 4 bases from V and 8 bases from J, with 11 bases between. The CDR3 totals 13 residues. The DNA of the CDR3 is TGTGCCAGCAGCTACGGGGAGCGGGAAAAACTGTTTTTT. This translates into CASSYGEREKLFF. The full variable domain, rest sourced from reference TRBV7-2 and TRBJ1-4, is GAGVSQSPSNKVTEKGKDVELRCDPISGHTALYWYRQSLGQGLEFLIYFQGNSAPDKSGLPSDRFSAERTGGSVSTLTIQRTQQEDSAVYLCASSYGEREKLFFGSGTQLSVL.

The CDR3 reads CASSIKGRGTSGSTDTQYF. CDR3 bases: TGTGCCAGTAGTATCAAAGGCCGCGGGACTAGCGGAAGCACAGATACGCAGTATTTT. The chain links TRBV19 to TRBJ2-3, with 11 bases matching TRBD2. The ends lost 3 bases at V and 0 bases at J; junction bases unmatched: 11. The CDR3 contains 19 residues. Germline values: CDR1 LNHDA, CDR2 SQIVND (reference sequence). The whole variable domain, filled in from reference TRBV19 and TRBJ2-3, reads DGGITQSPKYLFRKEGQNVTLSCEQNLNHDAMYWYRQDPGQGLRLIYYSQIVNDFQKGDIAEGYSVSREKKESFPLTVTSAQKNPTAFYLCASSIKGRGTSGSTDTQYFGPGTRLTVL.

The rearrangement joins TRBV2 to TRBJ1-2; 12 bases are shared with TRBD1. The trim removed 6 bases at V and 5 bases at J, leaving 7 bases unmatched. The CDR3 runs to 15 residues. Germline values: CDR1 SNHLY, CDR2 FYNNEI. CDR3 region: CASSKGDRGPYGYTF. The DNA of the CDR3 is TGTGCCAGCAGCAAGGGGGACAGGGGGCCATATGGCTACACCTTC. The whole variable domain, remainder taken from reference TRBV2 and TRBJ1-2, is EPEVTQTPSHQVTQMGQEVILRCVPISNHLYFYWYRQILGQKVEFLVSFYNNEISEKSEIFDDQFSVERPDGSNFTLKIRSTKLEDSAMYFCASSKGDRGPYGYTFGSGTRLTVV.

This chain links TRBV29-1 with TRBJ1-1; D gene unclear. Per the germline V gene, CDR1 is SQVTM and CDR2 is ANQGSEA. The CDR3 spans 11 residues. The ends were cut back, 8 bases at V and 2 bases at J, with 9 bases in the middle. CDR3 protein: CSLASNTEAFF. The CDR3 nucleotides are TGCAGCCTCGCCTCCAACACTGAAGCTTTCTTT.

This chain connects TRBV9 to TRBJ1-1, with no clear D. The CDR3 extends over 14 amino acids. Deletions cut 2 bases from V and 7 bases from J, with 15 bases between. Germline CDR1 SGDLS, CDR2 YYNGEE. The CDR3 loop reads CASSVLADQGEAFF. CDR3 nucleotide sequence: TGTGCCAGCAGCGTCCTGGCAGACCAAGGTGAAGCTTTCTTT. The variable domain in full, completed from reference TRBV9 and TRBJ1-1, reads DSGVTQTPKHLITATGQRVTLRCSPRSGDLSVYWYQQSLDQGLQFLIQYYNGEERAKGNILERFSAQQFPDLHSELNLSSLELGDSALYFCASSVLADQGEAFFGQGTRLTVV.

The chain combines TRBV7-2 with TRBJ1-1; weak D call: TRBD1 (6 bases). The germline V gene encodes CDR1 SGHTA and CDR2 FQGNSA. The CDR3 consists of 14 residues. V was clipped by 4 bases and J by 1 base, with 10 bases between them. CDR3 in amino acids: CASSSTGRNTEAFF. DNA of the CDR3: TGTGCCAGCAGCTCCACAGGGAGGAACACTGAAGCTTTCTTT.

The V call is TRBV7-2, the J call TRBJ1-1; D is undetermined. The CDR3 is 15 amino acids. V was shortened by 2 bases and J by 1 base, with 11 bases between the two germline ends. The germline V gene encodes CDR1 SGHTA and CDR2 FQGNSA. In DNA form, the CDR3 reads TGTGCCAGCAGCTTATTGCAGGCGGGGAACACTGAAGCTTTCTTT. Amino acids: CASSLLQAGNTEAFF.

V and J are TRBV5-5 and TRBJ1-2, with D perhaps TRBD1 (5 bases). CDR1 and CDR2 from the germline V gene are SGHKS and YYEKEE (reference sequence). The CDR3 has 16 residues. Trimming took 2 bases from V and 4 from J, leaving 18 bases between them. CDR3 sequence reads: CASSLSSVPGTYGYTF. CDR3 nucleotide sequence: TGTGCCAGCAGCTTATCTTCAGTCCCCGGGACCTATGGCTACACCTTC.

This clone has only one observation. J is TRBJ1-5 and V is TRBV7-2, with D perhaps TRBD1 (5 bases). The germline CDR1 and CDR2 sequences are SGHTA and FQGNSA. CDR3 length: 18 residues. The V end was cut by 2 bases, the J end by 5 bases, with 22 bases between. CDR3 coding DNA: TGTGCCAGCAGCTTACGGGGGTCGGGGGAATCCGGTGATCAGCCCCAGCATTTT. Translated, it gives CASSLRGSGESGDQPQHF. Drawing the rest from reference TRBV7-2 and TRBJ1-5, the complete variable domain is GAGVSQSPSNKVTEKGKDVELRCDPISGHTALYWYRQSLGQGLEFLIYFQGNSAPDKSGLPSDRFSAERTGGSVSTLTIQRTQQEDSAVYLCASSLRGSGESGDQPQHFGDGTRLSIL.

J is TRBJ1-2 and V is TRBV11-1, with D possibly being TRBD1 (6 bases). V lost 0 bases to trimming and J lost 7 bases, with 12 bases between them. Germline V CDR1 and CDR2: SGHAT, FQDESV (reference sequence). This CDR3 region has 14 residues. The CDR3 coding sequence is TGTGCCAGCAGCTTAGCCGGGACACCGGGTGGCTACACCTTC. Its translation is CASSLAGTPGGYTF.